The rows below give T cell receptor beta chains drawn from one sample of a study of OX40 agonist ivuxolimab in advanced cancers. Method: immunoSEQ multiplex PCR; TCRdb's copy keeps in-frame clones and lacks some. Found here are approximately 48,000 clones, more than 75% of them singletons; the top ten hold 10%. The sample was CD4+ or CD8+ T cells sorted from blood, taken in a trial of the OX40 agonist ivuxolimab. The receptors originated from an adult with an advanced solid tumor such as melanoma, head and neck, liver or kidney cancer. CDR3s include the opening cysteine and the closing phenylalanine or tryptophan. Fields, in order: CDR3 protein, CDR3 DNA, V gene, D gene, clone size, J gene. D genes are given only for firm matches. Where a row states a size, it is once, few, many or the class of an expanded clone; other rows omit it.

cdr3_aa: CASRGDRASSYEQYF
cdr3_nt: TGTGCCAGCAGGGGAGACAGGGCGAGCTCCTACGAGCAGTACTTC
v_call: TRBV6-1
d_call: TRBD1
clone_size: NA
j_call: TRBJ2-7

cdr3_aa: CASSQETHNEQFF
cdr3_nt: TGCGCCAGCAGCCAAGAAACCCACAATGAGCAGTTCTTC
v_call: TRBV4-1
d_call: NA
clone_size: once
j_call: TRBJ2-1

cdr3_aa: CASSPEDAGRVTEAFF
cdr3_nt: TGCGCCAGCAGCCCCGAGGATGCGGGGAGAGTCACTGAAGCTTTCTTT
v_call: TRBV4-3
d_call: NA
clone_size: NA
j_call: TRBJ1-1

cdr3_aa: CASSHTTGFDQPQHF
cdr3_nt: TGCGCCAGCAGCCATACCACAGGGTTCGATCAGCCCCAGCATTTT
v_call: TRBV4-1
d_call: NA
clone_size: once
j_call: TRBJ1-5

cdr3_aa: CASSYSGVAADTQYF
cdr3_nt: TGTGCCAGCAGTTACTCGGGGGTGGCCGCAGATACGCAGTATTTT
v_call: TRBV6-5
d_call: NA
clone_size: once
j_call: TRBJ2-3

cdr3_aa: CASSEPSSYNSPLHF
cdr3_nt: TGTGCCAGCAGTGAACCTAGCTCCTATAATTCACCCCTCCACTTT
v_call: TRBV6-1
d_call: NA
clone_size: NA
j_call: TRBJ1-6

cdr3_aa: CASSLINYGYTF
cdr3_nt: TGTGCCAGTAGTTTGATTAACTATGGCTACACCTTC
v_call: TRBV19
d_call: NA
clone_size: NA
j_call: TRBJ1-2

cdr3_aa: CASSYSRGLSYNEQFF
cdr3_nt: TGTGCCAGCAGTTACTCGCGGGGGCTCTCCTACAATGAGCAGTTCTTC
v_call: TRBV6-5
d_call: NA
clone_size: NA
j_call: TRBJ2-1

cdr3_aa: CASSPPGGGNTDTQYF
cdr3_nt: TGTGCCAGCAGTCCCCCGGGAGGGGGCAACACAGATACGCAGTATTTT
v_call: TRBV7-8
d_call: NA
clone_size: NA
j_call: TRBJ2-3

cdr3_aa: CAISESRETQYF
cdr3_nt: TGTGCCATCAGTGAGTCGCGGGAGACCCAGTACTTC
v_call: TRBV10-3
d_call: NA
clone_size: NA
j_call: TRBJ2-5

cdr3_aa: CASGPFQSGNTIYF
cdr3_nt: TGTGCCAGTGGACCGTTTCAATCTGGAAACACCATATATTTT
v_call: TRBV27
d_call: NA
clone_size: NA
j_call: TRBJ1-3

cdr3_aa: CASSLSSYEQYF
cdr3_nt: TGTGCCAGCAGCCTGAGCTCCTACGAGCAGTACTTC
v_call: TRBV11-2
d_call: NA
clone_size: NA
j_call: TRBJ2-7

cdr3_aa: CASSEYRGWGEQYF
cdr3_nt: TGTGCCAGCAGTGAGTACAGGGGCTGGGGCGAGCAGTACTTC
v_call: TRBV6-1
d_call: TRBD1
clone_size: NA
j_call: TRBJ2-7

cdr3_aa: CASSLALRGDQPQHF
cdr3_nt: TGCGCCAGCAGCCTTGCCCTCAGGGGGGATCAGCCCCAGCATTTT
v_call: TRBV4-3
d_call: TRBD1
clone_size: NA
j_call: TRBJ1-5

cdr3_aa: CASSLARDTDTQYF
cdr3_nt: TGTGCCAGCAGTTTAGCGAGAGACACAGATACGCAGTATTTT
v_call: TRBV6-5
d_call: NA
clone_size: NA
j_call: TRBJ2-3

cdr3_aa: CASSSNFGLAGQSVSSYEQYF
cdr3_nt: TGTGCCAGCAGCTCGAACTTTGGACTAGCGGGACAGTCCGTCAGCTCCTACGAGCAGTACTTC
v_call: TRBV7-6
d_call: TRBD2
clone_size: NA
j_call: TRBJ2-7

cdr3_aa: CAILGGDRGYEQYF
cdr3_nt: TGTGCCATCCTCGGAGGGGACAGGGGGTACGAGCAGTACTTC
v_call: TRBV2
d_call: TRBD1
clone_size: NA
j_call: TRBJ2-7

cdr3_aa: CASSLFTGENTEAFF
cdr3_nt: TGTGCCAGCAGCTTATTTACAGGGGAAAACACTGAAGCTTTCTTT
v_call: TRBV7-7
d_call: TRBD1
clone_size: once
j_call: TRBJ1-1

cdr3_aa: CASRQASLTEAFF
cdr3_nt: TGTGCCAGTAGACAGGCGTCCCTGACTGAAGCTTTCTTT
v_call: TRBV19
d_call: NA
clone_size: NA
j_call: TRBJ1-1

cdr3_aa: CASSLAPNTEAFF
cdr3_nt: TGTGCCAGCAGCTTAGCCCCGAACACTGAAGCTTTCTTT
v_call: TRBV11-2
d_call: NA
clone_size: NA
j_call: TRBJ1-1

cdr3_aa: CASGEELPYNEQFF
cdr3_nt: TGTGCCAGCGGTGAAGAGCTTCCCTACAATGAGCAGTTCTTC
v_call: TRBV9
d_call: NA
clone_size: NA
j_call: TRBJ2-1

cdr3_aa: CSASPGTGMNTEAFF
cdr3_nt: TGCAGCGCCTCCCCGGGGACAGGGATGAACACTGAAGCTTTCTTT
v_call: TRBV29-1
d_call: TRBD1
clone_size: NA
j_call: TRBJ1-1

cdr3_aa: CASSPPDRTLRGEQYF
cdr3_nt: TGTGCCAGCTCACCACCTGACAGGACCCTACGAGGGGAGCAGTACTTC
v_call: TRBV18
d_call: NA
clone_size: NA
j_call: TRBJ2-7

cdr3_aa: CASSLRTYYTEAFF
cdr3_nt: TGTGCCAGTAGTCTTCGGACATATTACACTGAAGCTTTCTTT
v_call: TRBV19
d_call: NA
clone_size: NA
j_call: TRBJ1-1

cdr3_aa: CAISEGTYEQYF
cdr3_nt: TGTGCCATCAGTGAGGGAACCTACGAGCAGTACTTC
v_call: TRBV10-3
d_call: NA
clone_size: NA
j_call: TRBJ2-7

cdr3_aa: CASSLAGGNEQFF
cdr3_nt: TGTGCCAGCAGCCTAGCGGGGGGGAATGAGCAGTTCTTC
v_call: TRBV2
d_call: TRBD2
clone_size: NA
j_call: TRBJ2-1

cdr3_aa: CASSTTSGSSYEQYF
cdr3_nt: TGTGCCAGTAGTACGACTAGCGGGAGCTCCTACGAGCAGTACTTC
v_call: TRBV19
d_call: TRBD2
clone_size: medium-sized
j_call: TRBJ2-7

cdr3_aa: CASSFGTGPFTIYF
cdr3_nt: TGTGCCAGCAGTTTCGGGACAGGTCCATTCACCATATATTTT
v_call: TRBV6-5
d_call: TRBD1
clone_size: NA
j_call: TRBJ1-3

cdr3_aa: CASSSEVNTEAFF
cdr3_nt: TGTGCCAGCAGCTCAGAGGTAAACACTGAAGCTTTCTTT
v_call: TRBV7-2
d_call: NA
clone_size: NA
j_call: TRBJ1-1

cdr3_aa: CAWTGTETYEQYF
cdr3_nt: TGTGCCTGGACCGGGACAGAGACGTACGAGCAGTACTTC
v_call: TRBV30
d_call: TRBD1
clone_size: few
j_call: TRBJ2-7

cdr3_aa: CASSEWRANSYNEQFF
cdr3_nt: TGTGCCAGCAGTGAATGGAGGGCGAACTCCTACAATGAGCAGTTCTTC
v_call: TRBV25-1
d_call: NA
clone_size: NA
j_call: TRBJ2-1

cdr3_aa: CASGSGSSTFNYGYTF
cdr3_nt: TGTGCTAGTGGTTCGGGCAGCTCAACCTTTAACTATGGCTACACCTTC
v_call: TRBV12-5
d_call: NA
clone_size: NA
j_call: TRBJ1-2

cdr3_aa: CASGPPLWGLYF
cdr3_nt: TGTGCTAGTGGCCCCCCTCTCTGGGGTTTGTACTTC
v_call: TRBV12-5
d_call: NA
clone_size: NA
j_call: TRBJ2-5

cdr3_aa: CASSYSSTGVDGYTF
cdr3_nt: TGTGCCAGCAGTTACTCGTCCACAGGGGTAGATGGCTACACCTTC
v_call: TRBV6-6
d_call: TRBD1
clone_size: once
j_call: TRBJ1-2

cdr3_aa: CASSYQIRTDTQYF
cdr3_nt: TGTGCCAGCAGTTACCAGATACGCACAGATACGCAGTATTTT
v_call: TRBV6-6
d_call: NA
clone_size: once
j_call: TRBJ2-3

cdr3_aa: CASSIGSSATEAFF
cdr3_nt: TGTGCCAGTAGTATAGGAAGTAGCGCCACTGAAGCTTTCTTT
v_call: TRBV19
d_call: NA
clone_size: few
j_call: TRBJ1-1

cdr3_aa: CASSQEGELETQYF
cdr3_nt: TGTGCCAGCAGCCAAGAAGGGGAACTAGAGACCCAGTACTTC
v_call: TRBV4-2
d_call: NA
clone_size: NA
j_call: TRBJ2-5

cdr3_aa: CASSLLASGGAGDTQYF
cdr3_nt: TGTGCCAGCAGTTTATTGGCTAGCGGGGGGGCCGGGGATACGCAGTATTTT
v_call: TRBV27
d_call: TRBD2
clone_size: NA
j_call: TRBJ2-3

cdr3_aa: CAWSVHSSSDRPRAFNEKLFF
cdr3_nt: TGTGCCTGGAGTGTACATTCCAGTTCGGACAGGCCGCGGGCTTTTAATGAAAAACTGTTTTTT
v_call: TRBV30
d_call: TRBD1
clone_size: NA
j_call: TRBJ1-4

cdr3_aa: CSVLAGNTGELFF
cdr3_nt: TGCAGCGTCCTAGCGGGGAACACCGGGGAGCTGTTTTTT
v_call: TRBV29-1
d_call: TRBD2
clone_size: NA
j_call: TRBJ2-2

cdr3_aa: CASSPGGSSYNSPLHF
cdr3_nt: TGTGCCAGCTCTCCAGGGGGTAGCTCCTATAATTCACCCCTCCACTTT
v_call: TRBV18
d_call: TRBD1
clone_size: NA
j_call: TRBJ1-6

cdr3_aa: CASSLYGTRPDTQYF
cdr3_nt: TGTGCCAGCAGTTTATATGGGACTAGACCGGATACGCAGTATTTT
v_call: TRBV27
d_call: TRBD2
clone_size: NA
j_call: TRBJ2-3

cdr3_aa: CASSRTGLGSNQPQHF
cdr3_nt: TGTGCCAGCAGCCGTACAGGGTTAGGTAGCAATCAGCCCCAGCATTTT
v_call: TRBV27
d_call: NA
clone_size: NA
j_call: TRBJ1-5

cdr3_aa: CSVQTGLGETQYF
cdr3_nt: TGCAGCGTTCAAACAGGGTTGGGGGAGACCCAGTACTTC
v_call: TRBV29-1
d_call: NA
clone_size: NA
j_call: TRBJ2-5

cdr3_aa: CASSTYGGRDQETQYF
cdr3_nt: TGTGCCAGCAGCACGTATGGGGGCCGGGACCAAGAGACCCAGTACTTC
v_call: TRBV5-4
d_call: NA
clone_size: few
j_call: TRBJ2-5

cdr3_aa: CASYLPGLADANTGELFF
cdr3_nt: TGTGCCAGTTATCTGCCGGGACTAGCGGACGCGAACACCGGGGAGCTGTTTTTT
v_call: TRBV19
d_call: TRBD2
clone_size: NA
j_call: TRBJ2-2

cdr3_aa: CASRASGISYNEQFF
cdr3_nt: TGTGCCAGTAGGGCTAGCGGAATCTCCTACAATGAGCAGTTCTTC
v_call: TRBV19
d_call: TRBD2
clone_size: once
j_call: TRBJ2-1

cdr3_aa: CASSPADDTDTQYF
cdr3_nt: TGCGCCAGCAGCCCCGCGGACGACACAGATACGCAGTATTTT
v_call: TRBV4-3
d_call: NA
clone_size: NA
j_call: TRBJ2-3

cdr3_aa: CASSDPLVRLSTDTQYF
cdr3_nt: TGTGCCAGCAGTGATCCTTTGGTCAGACTTAGCACAGATACGCAGTATTTT
v_call: TRBV6-1
d_call: NA
clone_size: NA
j_call: TRBJ2-3

cdr3_aa: CASSANLMGEAEGEYF
cdr3_nt: TGTGCCAGCAGTGCTAATTTAATGGGGGAGGCTGAAGGGGAGTACTTC
v_call: TRBV6-6
d_call: NA
clone_size: NA
j_call: TRBJ2-7

cdr3_aa: CATAPRDRLVNEQFF
cdr3_nt: TGTGCCACCGCTCCCAGGGACAGACTTGTCAATGAGCAGTTCTTC
v_call: TRBV5-4
d_call: TRBD1
clone_size: NA
j_call: TRBJ2-1

cdr3_aa: CASSLLTSGSSNEQFF
cdr3_nt: TGTGCCAGCAGTTTACTGACTAGCGGGAGCTCAAATGAGCAGTTCTTC
v_call: TRBV27
d_call: TRBD2
clone_size: NA
j_call: TRBJ2-1

cdr3_aa: CASSPLGGTEAFF
cdr3_nt: TGTGCCAGTAGTCCCCTCGGAGGGACTGAAGCTTTCTTT
v_call: TRBV19
d_call: NA
clone_size: NA
j_call: TRBJ1-1

cdr3_aa: CASSVEGSTDTQYF
cdr3_nt: TGTGCCAGCAGCGTAGAGGGCAGCACAGATACGCAGTATTTT
v_call: TRBV9
d_call: NA
clone_size: NA
j_call: TRBJ2-3

cdr3_aa: CASSIGLAGAYEQYF
cdr3_nt: TGTGCCAGTAGTATAGGACTAGCGGGGGCCTACGAGCAGTACTTC
v_call: TRBV19
d_call: TRBD2
clone_size: NA
j_call: TRBJ2-7

cdr3_aa: CASSPDPGGYNEQFF
cdr3_nt: TGTGCCAGCAGCCCGGACCCGGGGGGTTACAATGAGCAGTTCTTC
v_call: TRBV5-6
d_call: TRBD2
clone_size: NA
j_call: TRBJ2-1

cdr3_aa: CASSPQGASGSNEQFF
cdr3_nt: TGTGCCAGCAGCCCACAAGGGGCTAGCGGGAGTAATGAGCAGTTCTTC
v_call: TRBV5-6
d_call: TRBD2
clone_size: NA
j_call: TRBJ2-1